Listed here are 32 T cell receptor beta chains from one sample, sequenced in a study of type 1 regulatory T cells. TCRdb re-derived calls from the reads in MiXCR, one entry per CDR3 protein. The sample holds over 14,000 distinct CDR3 sequences, roughly 15% seen once. Their specific antigens are unknown. Sequencing input: cultured T cells, either the whole culture or a sorted T cell fraction (not recorded which). Receptors originate from a human donor in good health.

At least ten counts were recorded for this clonotype. V and J are TRBV5-1 and TRBJ2-3, with D tentatively TRBD2 (5 bases). This CDR3 region has 14 residues. The V gene's germline CDR1 is SGHRS and CDR2 YFSETQ. Trimming removed 3 bases from V and 2 bases from J, with 10 bases in between. The DNA for the CDR3 is TGCGCCAGCAGCTGGGTACTAGACACAGATACGCAGTATTTT. It yields the protein CASSWVLDTDTQYF.

The chain links TRBV20-1 to TRBJ2-5, with TRBD2 identical over 9 bases. Germline-derived CDR1 and CDR2 are DFQATT and SNEGSKA (reference sequence). The CDR3 runs to 18 residues. The V segment lost 2 bases and the J segment 5 bases; nucleotides outside the gene matches: 18. Written as DNA, the CDR3 is TGCAGTGCTAGAAGGGACCCAAGGGCGGGAGGGCCGGGGGAGACCCAGTACTTC. Amino acids: CSARRDPRAGGPGETQYF.

The V and J genes are TRBV3-1 and TRBJ2-7; D call uncertain. The germline V gene has CDR1 LGHDT and CDR2 YNNKEL (reference sequence). This CDR3 spans 14 amino acids. V was pared by 0 bases and J by 1 base, with 7 bases between. The CDR3 DNA follows: TGTGCCAGCAGCCAAGACCCGGGTTCCTACGAGCAGTACTTC. Protein sequence: CASSQDPGSYEQYF.

This clonotype was seen many times. This chain joins TRBV5-5 and TRBJ2-5; 7 bases match TRBD2. Germline V gene lookup returns CDR1 SGHKS and CDR2 YYEKEE (reference sequence). There are 13 residues in the CDR3. J gave up 1 base and V 4 bases, and 1 base lay outside the gene matches. CDR3 sequence (DNA): TGTGCCAGCAGCCGGACTAGCCAAGAGACCCAGTACTTC. As protein: CASSRTSQETQYF.

This clonotype showed up many times. The chain's CDR3 is CSALQWTDTQYF. Written as DNA, the CDR3 is TGCAGTGCTTTGCAGTGGACAGATACGCAGTATTTT. The J gene is TRBJ2-3, the V gene TRBV20-1; D remains unclear. Deletions cut 5 bases from V and 3 bases from J, with 9 bases between. The CDR3 extends over 12 amino acids. CDR1 is DFQATT and CDR2 is SNEGSKA in the germline V gene (reference sequence).

This clonotype was detected ten times or more. This chain uses TRBV30 with TRBJ1-4; tentative D call: TRBD1 (5 bases). Deletions cut 7 bases from V and 5 bases from J, with 17 bases between. Germline V CDR1 and CDR2: GTSNPN, SVGIG (reference sequence). The CDR3 has 14 residues. CDR3 loop: CASRTGTVNEKLFF. The CDR3 coding sequence is TGTGCCTCCCGGACCGGGACCGTAAATGAAAAACTGTTTTTT.

This clonotype is judged medium-sized. Germline is not matched at one junction end, which may reflect a read error. The V gene is TRBV7-7, the J gene TRBJ1-1, with unresolved D. From germline, CDR1 is SSHAT and CDR2 FNYEAQ (reference sequence). The CDR3 totals 13 residues. The CDR3 DNA reads TGTGCTAGCAGCTTATTTCGGGGCACTGAAGCTTTCTTT. Its protein product is CASSLFRGTEAFF. The full variable domain, its missing parts supplied by reference TRBV7-7 and TRBJ1-1, is GAGVSQSPRYKVTKRGQDVTLRCDPISSHATLYWYQQALGQGPEFLTYFNYEAQPDKSGLPSDRFSAERPEGSISTLTIQRTEQRDSAMYRCASSLFRGTEAFFGQGTRLTVV.

In its sample, this clonotype was seen a few times. The chain has TRBV18 and TRBJ1-2; no firm D call. With 1 base removed from V and 6 bases from J, the gap between germline ends came to 9 bases. Looked up from germline, CDR1 is KGHSH and CDR2 is LQKENI. The CDR3 spans 13 residues. This CDR3 is CASSPQVNDGYTF. CDR3 DNA: TGTGCCAGCTCACCACAGGTGAATGATGGCTACACCTTC.

This clonotype is labeled as medium-sized. The CDR3 nucleotides are TGTGCCAGCAGCTTAGGGGCTAGGGGGGTCACAGATACGCAGTATTTT. This encodes CASSLGARGVTDTQYF. V gene TRBV7-2 combines with J gene TRBJ2-3, with D perhaps matching TRBD1 or TRBD2 (6 bases each). Germline CDR1 is SGHTA and CDR2 is FQGNSA. Between the trimmed V and J ends, which lost 1 base and 2 bases, there was a span of 13 bases. This CDR3 is 16 amino acids long.

V usage is TRBV5-1 and J usage is TRBJ2-6; D gene ambiguous. V was trimmed by 3 bases and J by 0 bases, leaving 7 bases between them. CDR3 size: 15 residues. From germline, CDR1 is SGHRS and CDR2 YFSETQ. The CDR3 DNA follows: TGCGCCAGCAGCTACAGATTCTCTGGGGCCAACGTCCTGACTTTC. It translates to CASSYRFSGANVLTF. The full variable domain, with the rest looked up from reference TRBV5-1 and TRBJ2-6, is KAGVTQTPRYLIKTRGQQVTLSCSPISGHRSVSWYQQTPGQGLQFLFEYFSETQRNKGNFPGRFSGRQFSNSRSEMNVSTLELGDSALYLCASSYRFSGANVLTFGAGSRLTVL.

This clonotype was counted only a few times. The rearrangement links TRBV7-2 to TRBJ2-2, with D perhaps matching TRBD1 (6 bases). Germline V gives CDR1 SGHTA, CDR2 FQGNSA. CDR3 length: 15 residues. V was clipped by 3 bases and J by 1 base, with 9 bases between them. This CDR3 reads CASSLRTVNTGELFF. The CDR3 region has the DNA TGTGCCAGCAGCTTGAGGACAGTGAACACCGGGGAGCTGTTTTTT.

The genes are TRBV6-6 and TRBJ2-3, with D possibly being TRBD2 (5 bases). There are 12 residues in the CDR3. The V gene's germline CDR1 is MNHNY and CDR2 SVGAGI (reference sequence). V was trimmed by 6 bases and J by 5 bases, leaving 9 bases between them. CDR3 DNA: TGTGCCAGCAGAAACGGAGGAGATACGCAGTATTTT. This gives the protein CASRNGGDTQYF.

Judged by abundance, this clonotype is medium-sized. J is TRBJ2-7 and V is TRBV20-1; 9 nucleotides align to TRBD1. CDR3 length: 15 residues. Trimming at V came to 0 bases and at J to 5 bases, leaving 8 bases not matched to a gene. The V gene's germline CDR1 is DFQATT and CDR2 SNEGSKA (reference sequence). Here the CDR3 reads CSARDSGTGPNEQYF. The CDR3 DNA reads as TGCAGTGCTAGAGATTCCGGGACAGGGCCCAACGAGCAGTACTTC.

In its sample, this clonotype was seen many times. This chain connects TRBV2 to TRBJ1-4; maybe TRBD1 (5 bases). The CDR3 length is 15 residues. Looked up from germline, CDR1 is SNHLY and CDR2 is FYNNEI. Trimming stripped 5 bases from V and 3 bases from J, with 13 bases between. Here the CDR3 reads CASSQLGAPNEKLFF. The CDR3 bases are TGTGCCAGCAGTCAACTAGGGGCACCTAATGAAAAACTGTTTTTT.

This clonotype was seen repeatedly, ten times or more. The CDR3 spells CASRLDSSWAQHF. CDR3 coding DNA: TGTGCCAGCAGGCTGGACAGCTCTTGGGCCCAGCATTTT. V usage is TRBV6-1 and J usage is TRBJ1-5; D is perhaps TRBD1 (6 bases). CDR1 is MNHNS and CDR2 is SASEGT in the germline V gene. The V end was cut by 6 bases, the J end by 11 bases, with 17 bases between. This CDR3 is 13 amino acids long.

This clonotype appeared many times. The chain has TRBV24-1 and TRBJ2-1; a possible D gene is TRBD1 (5 bases). Trimming stripped 6 bases from V and 8 bases from J, with 7 bases between. Germline CDR1 and CDR2: KGHDR and SFDVKD. This CDR3 region has 11 residues. CDR3 coding DNA: TGTGCCACCAGTCAGGGTCATGAGCAGTTCTTC. Protein: CATSQGHEQFF.

The table lists this clonotype with a count of one. The CDR3, as DNA: TGTGCCACCACCCCGCCGGGCCGCACAGATACGCAGTATTTT. Its translation: CATTPPGRTDTQYF. V usage is TRBV6-5 and J usage is TRBJ2-3; D unresolved. Trimming shortened V by 10 bases and J by 1 base, and 15 bases separated the two germline ends. The germline gives CDR1 MNHEY, CDR2 SVGAGI. CDR3 size: 14 residues.

The sample holds a few counts of this clonotype. This chain links TRBV25-1 with TRBJ2-1, with D tentatively TRBD2 (6 bases). This CDR3 contains 13 residues. The germline gives CDR1 MGHDK, CDR2 SYGVNS. The V end was cut by 1 base, the J end by 16 bases, with 17 bases between. In nucleotides, the CDR3 is TGTGCCAGCAGTGAATCTCCGCCCGGGACTTGCTTCTTC. This gives the protein CASSESPPGTCFF.

A remark on this clonotype: A much larger clonotype is one base distant, so this may be a read error. This rearrangement joins TRBV12-3 or TRBV12-4 to TRBJ1-1; TRBD1 agrees at 8 bases. This CDR3 has 15 residues. The CDR3: CVSSFSSGQGTEAFF. Written as DNA, the CDR3 is TGTGTCAGCAGTTTCTCCTCCGGACAGGGAACTGAAGCTTTCTTT.

This sequence joins TRBV25-1 and TRBJ1-2, with D perhaps TRBD1 (5 bases). The CDR3 covers 16 residues. From germline, CDR1 is MGHDK and CDR2 SYGVNS. The germline V and J ends were trimmed by 1 base and 5 bases, with 17 bases remaining between them. The DNA of the CDR3 is TGTGCCAGCAGTGAATTTCTGGGACCGGTAGGGTATGGCTACACCTTC. Translating gives CASSEFLGPVGYGYTF.

The chain recombines TRBV7-8 with TRBJ1-1; the D is unclear. The germline gives CDR1 SGHVS, CDR2 FQNEAQ. The V and J ends lost 1 base and 1 base respectively, with 4 bases between them. The CDR3 consists of 13 residues. CDR3 sequence: CASSLDPNTEAFF. The CDR3 DNA is TGTGCCAGCAGCTTAGACCCGAACACTGAAGCTTTCTTT.

As concerns this clonotype: This sequence may be a read error, since a much larger clone differs from it by one base. The chain carries TRBV24-1 and TRBJ2-3; D ambiguous. From germline, CDR1 is KGHDR and CDR2 SFDVKD. Trimming left V 9 bases short and J 0 bases short, with 9 bases between. CDR3 length: 13 amino acids. CDR3: CATGQPSTDTQYF. CDR3 nucleotide sequence: TGTGCCACCGGGCAGCCTAGCACAGATACGCAGTATTTT.

This clonotype was recorded at least ten times. This chain joins TRBV20-1 and TRBJ2-5; 7 bases agree with TRBD1. CDR3 length: 13 residues. V shed 6 bases, J shed 1 base, and the junction held 5 bases outside the gene matches. The germline gives CDR1 DFQATT, CDR2 SNEGSKA (reference sequence). The CDR3 protein is CSAHGTVQETQYF. The CDR3 region has the DNA TGCAGTGCCCACGGGACAGTCCAAGAGACCCAGTACTTC.

This clonotype was counted at least ten times. The chain links TRBV15 to TRBJ2-1; D not certain. In germline, CDR1 is LNHNV, CDR2 YYDKDF (reference sequence). Deletions cut 0 bases from V and 5 bases from J, with 8 bases between. The CDR3 covers 14 residues. CDR3 residues: CATSRDPGHNEQFF. The CDR3 DNA is TGTGCCACCAGCAGAGATCCCGGGCACAATGAGCAGTTCTTC.

A few counts support this clonotype. The junction departs from germline at one end; a sequencing error may be responsible. This sequence joins TRBV6-5 and TRBJ2-3; 12 positions match TRBD2. The CDR3 length is 14 residues. The germline gives CDR1 MNHEY, CDR2 SVGAGI. CDR3 protein: CANSLTSGSDTQYF. The CDR3 DNA sequence: TGTGCCAACAGTCTGACTAGCGGGAGTGATACGCAGTATTTT.

The rearrangement joins TRBV30 to TRBJ2-3; D is unclear. Trimming shortened V by 2 bases and J by 6 bases, and 9 bases separated the two germline ends. Germline V gene sequence: CDR1 GTSNPN, CDR2 SVGIG (reference sequence). The CDR3 runs 12 residues. CDR3 nucleotide sequence: TGTGCCTGGAGTTTATCTGGGGATACGCAGTATTTT. Protein product: CAWSLSGDTQYF.

The rearrangement joins TRBV7-3 to TRBJ2-1; TRBD2 matches at 11 bases. From germline, CDR1 is SGHTA and CDR2 FQGTGA. Trimming cost V 4 bases and J 6 bases; bases outside gene matches: 5. This CDR3 region has 15 residues. This chain's CDR3 is CASSSLAGGFNEQFF. In nucleotides, the CDR3 is TGTGCCAGCAGCTCGCTAGCGGGAGGCTTCAATGAGCAGTTCTTC.

Ten or more counts support this clonotype. The V gene is TRBV6-1, the J gene TRBJ1-1; 7 bases match TRBD1. The CDR3 covers 15 residues. Germline V gene lookup returns CDR1 MNHNS and CDR2 SASEGT. V shed 6 bases, J shed 3 bases, and the junction held 10 bases outside the gene matches. Here the CDR3 reads CASREQTGLDTEAFF. In nucleotides, the CDR3 is TGTGCCAGCAGGGAACAGACAGGGTTGGACACTGAAGCTTTCTTT.

The chain links TRBV20-1 to TRBJ2-3, with 8 bases identical to TRBD2. The CDR3 is 15 amino acids. The J segment lost 6 bases and the V segment lost 6 bases, leaving 14 bases of the junction unmatched. CDR1 is DFQATT, CDR2 SNEGSKA, per germline (reference sequence). The CDR3 protein is CSAPRAGVRWDTQYF. CDR3 coding DNA: TGCAGTGCGCCGAGAGCGGGGGTTAGGTGGGATACGCAGTATTTT.

The chain has TRBV19 and TRBJ2-5; D uncertain. CDR1 is LNHDA, CDR2 SQIVND, per germline (reference sequence). CDR3 length equals 14 residues. V dropped 3 bases and J dropped 5 bases, with 13 bases sitting between them. DNA for the CDR3: TGTGCCAGTAGTATGAATAAGGTTATCGAGACCCAGTACTTC. This sequence encodes CASSMNKVIETQYF.

This clonotype was observed at least ten times. The CDR3, as DNA: TGTGCCAGTAGGCTTGCAGGGTTCTGGGAGACCCAGTACTTC. Protein sequence: CASRLAGFWETQYF. V usage is TRBV19 and J usage is TRBJ2-5; possibly TRBD1 for D (5 bases). This CDR3 contains 14 residues. The V end lost 6 bases, the J end lost 5 bases, and 16 bases lay between the germline ends. CDR1 is LNHDA and CDR2 is SQIVND in the germline V gene (reference sequence).

This clonotype has more than one count but fewer than ten. The chain couples TRBV18 to TRBJ1-6; 7 bases agree with TRBD1. The V gene end was trimmed by 2 bases and the J gene end by 7 bases; junction bases not matched to a gene: 5. The CDR3 loop spans 15 amino acids. Germline CDR1 and CDR2: KGHSH and LQKENI. The DNA for the CDR3 is TGTGCCAGCTCACCAATGCAGGGGGACAATTCACCCCTCCACTTT. Its translation is CASSPMQGDNSPLHF.